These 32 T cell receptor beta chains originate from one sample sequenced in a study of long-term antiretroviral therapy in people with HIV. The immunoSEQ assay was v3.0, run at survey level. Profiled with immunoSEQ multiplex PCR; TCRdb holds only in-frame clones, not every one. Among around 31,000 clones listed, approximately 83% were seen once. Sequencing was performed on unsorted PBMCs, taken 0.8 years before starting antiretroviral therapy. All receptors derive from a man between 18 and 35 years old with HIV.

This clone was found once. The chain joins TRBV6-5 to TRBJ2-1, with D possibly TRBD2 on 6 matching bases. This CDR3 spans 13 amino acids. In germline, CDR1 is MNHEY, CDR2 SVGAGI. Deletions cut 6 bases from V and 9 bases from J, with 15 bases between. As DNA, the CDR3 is TGTGCCAGCAGCCGCCGACTAGGACTTGAGCAGTTCTTC. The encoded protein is CASSRRLGLEQFF.

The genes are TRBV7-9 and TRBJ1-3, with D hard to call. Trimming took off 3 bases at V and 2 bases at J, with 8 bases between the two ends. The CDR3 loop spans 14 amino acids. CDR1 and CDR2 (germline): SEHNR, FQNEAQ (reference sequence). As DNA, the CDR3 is TGTGCCAGCAGCTTCGTGGAGGCTGGAAACACCATATATTTT. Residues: CASSFVEAGNTIYF.

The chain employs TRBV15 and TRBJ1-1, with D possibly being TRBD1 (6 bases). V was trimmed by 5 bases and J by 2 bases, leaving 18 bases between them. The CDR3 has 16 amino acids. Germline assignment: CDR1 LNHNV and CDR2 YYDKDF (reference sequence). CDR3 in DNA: TGTGCCACCAGCGGGGGGCTAAGTGGTGTTAACACTGAAGCTTTCTTT. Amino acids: CATSGGLSGVNTEAFF.

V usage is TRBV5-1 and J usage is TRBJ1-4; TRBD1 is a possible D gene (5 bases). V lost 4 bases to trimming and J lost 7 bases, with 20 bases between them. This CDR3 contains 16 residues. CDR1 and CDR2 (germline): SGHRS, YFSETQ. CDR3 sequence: CASSLSADKGVEKLFF. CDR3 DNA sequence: TGCGCCAGCAGCCTCTCGGCTGATAAAGGGGTTGAAAAACTGTTTTTT.

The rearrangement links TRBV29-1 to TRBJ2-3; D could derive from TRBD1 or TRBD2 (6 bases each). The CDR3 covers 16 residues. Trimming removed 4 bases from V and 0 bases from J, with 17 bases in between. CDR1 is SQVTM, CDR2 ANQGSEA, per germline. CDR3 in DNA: TGCAGCGTTGGAATGTTCGGGGGCTTTAGCACAGATACGCAGTATTTT. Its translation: CSVGMFGGFSTDTQYF.

The CDR3 nucleotides are TGTGCCAGTAGTATTAACAGGGAACTCAATCAGCCCCAGCATTTT. This codes for CASSINRELNQPQHF. The chain has TRBV19 and TRBJ1-5, with D tentatively TRBD1 (6 bases). V lost 3 bases and J 3 bases, leaving 12 bases between the germline ends. The CDR3 sequence is 15 residues long. Looked up from germline, CDR1 is LNHDA and CDR2 is SQIVND (reference sequence).

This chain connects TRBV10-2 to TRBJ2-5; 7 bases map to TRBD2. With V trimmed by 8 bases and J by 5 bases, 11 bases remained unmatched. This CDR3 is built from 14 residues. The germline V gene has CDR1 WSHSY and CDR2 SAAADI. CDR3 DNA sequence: TGCGCCAGCGGGACTCGGGGAGGGTGGGAGACCCAGTACTTC. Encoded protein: CASGTRGGWETQYF.

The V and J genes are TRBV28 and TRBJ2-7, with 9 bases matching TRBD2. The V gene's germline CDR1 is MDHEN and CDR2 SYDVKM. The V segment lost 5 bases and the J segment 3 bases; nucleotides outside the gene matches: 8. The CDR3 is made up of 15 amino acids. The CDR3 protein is CASSARGSGSYEQYF. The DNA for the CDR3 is TGTGCCAGCAGTGCCCGGGGTAGCGGGAGCTACGAGCAGTACTTC. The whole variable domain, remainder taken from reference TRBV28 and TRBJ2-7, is DVKVTQSSRYLVKRTGEKVFLECVQDMDHENMFWYRQDPGLGLRLIYFSYDVKMKEKGDIPEGYSVSREKKERFSLILESASTNQTSMYLCASSARGSGSYEQYFGPGTRLTVT.

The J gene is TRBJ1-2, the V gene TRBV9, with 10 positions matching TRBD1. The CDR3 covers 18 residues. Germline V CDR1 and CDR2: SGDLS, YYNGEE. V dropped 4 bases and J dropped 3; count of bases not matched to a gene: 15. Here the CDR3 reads CASSTRRDRGGLDYGYTF. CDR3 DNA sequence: TGTGCCAGCAGCACCCGCCGGGACAGGGGAGGTTTGGACTATGGCTACACCTTC.

The CDR3 spells CASSPKGTQYF. The CDR3 nucleotides are TGCGCCAGCAGTCCGAAGGGTACGCAGTATTTT. V usage is TRBV4-1 and J usage is TRBJ2-3; D unresolved. This CDR3 has 11 amino acids. V dropped 6 bases and J dropped 8 bases, with 9 bases sitting between them. Germline CDR1 reads MGHRA; CDR2 reads YSYEKL.

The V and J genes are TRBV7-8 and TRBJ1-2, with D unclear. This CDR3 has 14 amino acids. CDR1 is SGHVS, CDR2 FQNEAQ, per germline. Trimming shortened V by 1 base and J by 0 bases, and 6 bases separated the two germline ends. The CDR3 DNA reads TGTGCCAGCAGCTTAGAGGCGACTAACTATGGCTACACCTTC. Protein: CASSLEATNYGYTF.

Written as DNA, the CDR3 is TGCGCCAGCAGCTTGGGACCAGGGGTTTCACGAAATGAAAAACTGTTTTTT. Encoded protein: CASSLGPGVSRNEKLFF. V and J are TRBV5-1 and TRBJ1-4; perhaps TRBD1 as D (6 bases). The CDR3 consists of 17 residues. Germline V lookup: CDR1 SGHRS, CDR2 YFSETQ. The V and J ends lost 0 bases and 5 bases respectively, with 17 bases between them.

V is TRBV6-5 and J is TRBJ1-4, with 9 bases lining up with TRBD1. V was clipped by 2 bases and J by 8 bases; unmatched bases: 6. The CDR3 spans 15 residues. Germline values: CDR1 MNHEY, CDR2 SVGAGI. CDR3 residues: CASSYTGTGTEKLFF. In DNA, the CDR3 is TGTGCCAGCAGTTACACCGGGACAGGGACGGAAAAACTGTTTTTT.

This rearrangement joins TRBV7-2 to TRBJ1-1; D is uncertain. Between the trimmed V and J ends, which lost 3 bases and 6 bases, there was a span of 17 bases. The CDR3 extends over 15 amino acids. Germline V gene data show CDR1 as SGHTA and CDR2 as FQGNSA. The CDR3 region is CASSFGGWAGPEAFF. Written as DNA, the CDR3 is TGTGCCAGCAGCTTTGGTGGCTGGGCGGGCCCTGAAGCTTTCTTT. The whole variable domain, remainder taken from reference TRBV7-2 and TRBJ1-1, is GAGVSQSPSNKVTEKGKDVELRCDPISGHTALYWYRQSLGQGLEFLIYFQGNSAPDKSGLPSDRFSAERTGGSVSTLTIQRTQQEDSAVYLCASSFGGWAGPEAFFGQGTRLTVV.

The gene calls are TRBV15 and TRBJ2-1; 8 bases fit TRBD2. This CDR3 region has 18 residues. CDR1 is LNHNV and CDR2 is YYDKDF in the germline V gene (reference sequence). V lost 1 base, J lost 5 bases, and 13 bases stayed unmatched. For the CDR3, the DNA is TGTGCCACCAGCAGAGCCCCACTAGCGGAGGCCACAAACAATGAGCAGTTCTTC. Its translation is CATSRAPLAEATNNEQFF.

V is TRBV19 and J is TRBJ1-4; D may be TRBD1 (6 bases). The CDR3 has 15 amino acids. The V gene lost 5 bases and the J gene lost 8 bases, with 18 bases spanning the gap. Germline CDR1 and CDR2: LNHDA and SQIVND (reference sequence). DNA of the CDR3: TGTGCCAGTAGTCCTTACCCGACAGGCGGGGAAAAACTGTTTTTT. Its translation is CASSPYPTGGEKLFF.

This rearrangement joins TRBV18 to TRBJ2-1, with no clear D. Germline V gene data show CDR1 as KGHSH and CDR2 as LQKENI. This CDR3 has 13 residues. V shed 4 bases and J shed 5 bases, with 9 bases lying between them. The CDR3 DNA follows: TGTGCCAGCTCACTGAAACTGAACAATGAGCAGTTCTTC. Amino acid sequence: CASSLKLNNEQFF.

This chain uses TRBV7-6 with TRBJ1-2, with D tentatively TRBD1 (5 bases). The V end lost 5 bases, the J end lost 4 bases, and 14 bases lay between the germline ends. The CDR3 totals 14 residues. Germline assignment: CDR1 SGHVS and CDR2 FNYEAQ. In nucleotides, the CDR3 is TGTGCCAGCAGCCCGATTGGGGCAGGCTATGGCTACACCTTC. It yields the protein CASSPIGAGYGYTF.

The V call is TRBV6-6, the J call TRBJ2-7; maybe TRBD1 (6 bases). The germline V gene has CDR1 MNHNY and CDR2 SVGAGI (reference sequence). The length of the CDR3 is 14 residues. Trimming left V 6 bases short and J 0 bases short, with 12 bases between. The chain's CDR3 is CASRHRDNSYEQYF. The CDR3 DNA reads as TGTGCCAGCAGACACCGGGACAACTCCTACGAGCAGTACTTC.

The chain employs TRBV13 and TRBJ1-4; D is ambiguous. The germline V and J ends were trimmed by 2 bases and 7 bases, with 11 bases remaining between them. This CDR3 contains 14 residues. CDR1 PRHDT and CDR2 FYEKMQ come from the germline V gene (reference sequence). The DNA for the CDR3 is TGTGCCAGCAGCTTACGGACGGGAGGTGAAAAACTGTTTTTT. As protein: CASSLRTGGEKLFF.

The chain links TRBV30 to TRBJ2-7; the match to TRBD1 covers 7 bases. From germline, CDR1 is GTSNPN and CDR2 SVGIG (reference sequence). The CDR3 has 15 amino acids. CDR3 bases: TGTGCTTTAGGGCCGGGACAGAAGGATACCTACGAGCAGTACTTC. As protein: CALGPGQKDTYEQYF. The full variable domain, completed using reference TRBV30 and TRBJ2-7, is SQTIHQWPATLVQPVGSPLSLECTVEGTSNPNLYWYRQAAGRGLQLLFYSVGIGQISSEVPQNLSASRPQDRQFILSSKKLLLSDSGFYLCALGPGQKDTYEQYFGPGTRLTVT.

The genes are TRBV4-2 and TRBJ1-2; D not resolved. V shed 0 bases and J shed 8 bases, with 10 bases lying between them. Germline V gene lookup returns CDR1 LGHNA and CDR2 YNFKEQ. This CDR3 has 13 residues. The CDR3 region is CASSQDLAGGYTF. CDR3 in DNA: TGTGCCAGCAGCCAAGATCTGGCGGGAGGCTACACCTTC.

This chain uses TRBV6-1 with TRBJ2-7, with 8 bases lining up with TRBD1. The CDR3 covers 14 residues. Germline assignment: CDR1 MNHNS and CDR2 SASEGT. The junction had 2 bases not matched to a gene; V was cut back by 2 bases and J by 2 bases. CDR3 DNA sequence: TGTGCCAGCAGTGAACCAGGGGGCGCCTACGAGCAGTACTTC. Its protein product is CASSEPGGAYEQYF.

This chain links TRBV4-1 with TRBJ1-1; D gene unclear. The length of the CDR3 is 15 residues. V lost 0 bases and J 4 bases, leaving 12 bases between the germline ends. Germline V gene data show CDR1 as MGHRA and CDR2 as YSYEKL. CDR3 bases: TGCGCCAGCAGCCAAGATCACGGCAGTAGCACTGAAGCTTTCTTT. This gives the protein CASSQDHGSSTEAFF.

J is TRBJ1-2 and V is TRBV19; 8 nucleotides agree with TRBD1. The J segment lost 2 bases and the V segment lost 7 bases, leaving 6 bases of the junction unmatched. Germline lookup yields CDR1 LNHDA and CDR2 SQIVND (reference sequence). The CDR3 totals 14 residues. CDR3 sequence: CASMWTGWNYGYTF. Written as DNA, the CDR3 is TGTGCCAGTATGTGGACAGGGTGGAACTATGGCTACACCTTC.

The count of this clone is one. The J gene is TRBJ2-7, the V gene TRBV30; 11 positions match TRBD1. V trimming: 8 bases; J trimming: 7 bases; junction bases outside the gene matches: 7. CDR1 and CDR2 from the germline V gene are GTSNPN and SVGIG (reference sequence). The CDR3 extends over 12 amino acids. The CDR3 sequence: CARTGGAGEQYF. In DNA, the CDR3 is TGTGCCCGGACAGGGGGCGCGGGGGAGCAGTACTTC.

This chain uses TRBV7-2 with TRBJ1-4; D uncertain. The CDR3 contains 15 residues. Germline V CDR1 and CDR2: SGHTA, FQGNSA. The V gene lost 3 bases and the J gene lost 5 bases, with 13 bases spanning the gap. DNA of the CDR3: TGTGCCAGCAGCTTGTTAGGATGGGAGAATGAAAAACTGTTTTTT. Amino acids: CASSLLGWENEKLFF.

This CDR3 reads CASSLQGQVNYGYTF. The CDR3 DNA is TGTGCCAGCAGCCTCCAGGGACAGGTTAACTATGGCTACACCTTC. This sequence joins TRBV6-5 and TRBJ1-2; 8 nucleotides match TRBD1. The germline gives CDR1 MNHEY, CDR2 SVGAGI. V gave up 6 bases and J gave up 1 base; unmatched junction bases: 7. The CDR3 has 15 residues.

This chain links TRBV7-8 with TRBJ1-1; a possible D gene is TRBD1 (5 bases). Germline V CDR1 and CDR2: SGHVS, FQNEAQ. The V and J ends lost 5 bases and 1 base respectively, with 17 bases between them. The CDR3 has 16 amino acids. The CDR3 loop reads CASSLRGGGWNTEAFF. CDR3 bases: TGTGCCAGCAGCCTACGGGGTGGGGGGTGGAACACTGAAGCTTTCTTT.

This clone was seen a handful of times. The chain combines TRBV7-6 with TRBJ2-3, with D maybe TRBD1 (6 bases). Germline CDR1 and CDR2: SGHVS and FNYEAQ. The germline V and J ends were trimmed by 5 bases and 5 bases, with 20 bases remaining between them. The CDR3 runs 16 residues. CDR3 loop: CASSLSTGSSRDTQYF. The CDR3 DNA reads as TGTGCCAGCAGCCTCTCGACAGGCTCCTCCAGAGATACGCAGTATTTT.

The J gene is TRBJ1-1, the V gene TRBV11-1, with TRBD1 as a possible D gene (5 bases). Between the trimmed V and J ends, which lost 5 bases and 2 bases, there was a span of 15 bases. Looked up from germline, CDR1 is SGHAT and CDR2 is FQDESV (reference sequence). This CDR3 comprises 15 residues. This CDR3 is CASSPRTSPNTEAFF. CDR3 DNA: TGTGCCAGCAGCCCGAGGACATCGCCCAACACTGAAGCTTTCTTT.

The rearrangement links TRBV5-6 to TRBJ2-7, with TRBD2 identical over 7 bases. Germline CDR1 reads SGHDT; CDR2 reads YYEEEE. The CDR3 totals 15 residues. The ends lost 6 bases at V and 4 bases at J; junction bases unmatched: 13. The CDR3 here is CASNSFRLADYEQYF. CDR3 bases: TGTGCCAGCAACTCGTTTCGTCTAGCGGATTACGAGCAGTACTTC.